This T cell receptor beta chain was identified in a study of OX40 agonist ivuxolimab in advanced cancers. About the research overall: Ivuxolimab was administered intravenously to patients at 0.01 to 10 mg/kg every 2 weeks. Three patients, one with hepatocellular carcinoma and two with cutaneous melanoma, achieved partial responses.

Profiled with immunoSEQ multiplex PCR; TCRdb holds only in-frame clones, not every one. The data hold just under 65,000 clones, with roughly 81% observed a single time. V was shortened by 2 bases and J by 0 bases, with 8 bases between the two germline ends. Germline V gives CDR1 SGHTA, CDR2 FQGNSA. The CDR3 spans 16 residues. This rearrangement joins TRBV7-2 to TRBJ1-6, with D uncertain. This sequence originates from an adult with an advanced solid tumor such as melanoma, head and neck, liver or kidney cancer. This specimen was CD4+ or CD8+ T cells sorted from blood, taken in a trial of the OX40 agonist ivuxolimab. The CDR3 bases are TGTGCCAGCAGCTTAAAAAAAAGCTCCTATAATTCACCCCTCCACTTT. Its translation: CASSLKKSSYNSPLHF.